These 25 T cell receptor beta chains share one sample of origin, sequenced in a study of blood T cells in healthy people across ages. Sample-barcoded 5' priming and a J-beta primer mix drove a second PCR of roughly 7 to 11 cycles. One entry per CDR3 protein, called by TCRdb with MiXCR from the 5' RACE reads. The table shows approximately 800,000 distinct CDR3 sequences, with 20% to 25% occurring only once. These data were also filed under a second study, of T cells of mothers and their children.

What was sequenced was blood. The receptors were sampled from a boy younger than 18 in good health.

V gene TRBV7-9 combines with J gene TRBJ2-7, with no clear D. This CDR3 spans 14 amino acids. CDR1 and CDR2 (germline): SEHNR, FQNEAQ (reference sequence). Deletions cut 5 bases from V and 5 bases from J, with 16 bases between. CDR3 bases: TGTGCCAGCAGCCCGGGCCACGGTCTCCACGAGCAGTACTTC. It translates to CASSPGHGLHEQYF. Variable domain in full (rest from reference TRBV7-9 and TRBJ2-7): DTGVSQNPRHKITKRGQNVTFRCDPISEHNRLYWYRQTLGQGPEFLTYFQNEAQLEKSRLLSDRFSAERPKGSFSTLEIQRTEQGDSAMYLCASSPGHGLHEQYFGPGTRLTVT.

This clonotype was seen more than once but under ten times. This rearrangement joins TRBV7-2 to TRBJ2-1, with D uncertain. The J call may be mistaken, given a closer DNA end match to TRBJ2-5. This CDR3 comprises 15 residues. Germline-derived CDR1 and CDR2 are SGHTA and FQGNSA. CDR3 amino acids: CASSLDALPQETQYF. CDR3 nucleotide sequence: TGTGCCAGCAGCTTAGACGCCCTCCCCCAAGAGACCCAGTACTTC.

The genes are TRBV5-1 and TRBJ2-5, with D unresolved. The J call is in doubt because the DNA end fits TRBJ2-7 better. In germline, CDR1 is SGHRS, CDR2 YFSETQ. The CDR3 sequence is 15 residues long. The CDR3 loop is CASSSAVGLGYEQYF. The CDR3 DNA follows: TGCGCCAGCAGCTCGGCCGTCGGTCTTGGCTACGAGCAGTACTTC.

Only a few counts were recorded for this clonotype. The chain uses TRBV5-1 and TRBJ2-1; 11 bases are a match to TRBD2. Losses at the gene ends were 3 bases for V and 10 bases for J; bases not matched to a gene: 12. Germline values: CDR1 SGHRS, CDR2 YFSETQ. CDR3 length: 16 amino acids. CDR3 DNA sequence: TGCGCCAGCAGCTCTTTAGCGGGGGGGCCTTCGGACGAGCAGTTCTTC. Its translation is CASSSLAGGPSDEQFF.

This clonotype was detected only a few times. The chain carries TRBV7-6 and TRBJ1-3; D is unclear. The CDR3 totals 15 residues. Germline V gives CDR1 SGHVS, CDR2 FNYEAQ. Trimming left V 2 bases short and J 0 bases short, with 8 bases between. CDR3 coding DNA: TGTGCCAGCAGCTTAACGGAGAACTCTGGAAACACCATATATTTT. It translates to CASSLTENSGNTIYF.

This clonotype was seen a handful of times. This chain uses TRBV6-2 or TRBV6-3 with TRBJ2-2; no clear D. V dropped 0 bases and J dropped 5 bases, with 10 bases sitting between them. Germline assignment: CDR1 MNHEY and CDR2 SVGEGT. The CDR3 totals 15 residues. Here the CDR3 reads CASSYSGMRTGELFF. In DNA, the CDR3 is TGTGCCAGCAGTTACTCCGGAATGCGGACCGGGGAGCTGTTTTTT.

V and J are TRBV18 and TRBJ2-5; D gene unclear. Germline CDR1 KGHSH, CDR2 LQKENI. The V end lost 3 bases, the J end lost 4 bases, and 12 bases lay between the germline ends. This CDR3 comprises 14 residues. The CDR3 DNA reads TGTGCCAGCTCACCTCGCCTCGTGGGAGAGACCCAGTACTTC. As protein: CASSPRLVGETQYF.

This clonotype was recorded a few times. The CDR3 region is CSARDFATTPPGTNEQFF. DNA for the CDR3: TGCAGTGCTAGAGATTTTGCGACCACCCCTCCGGGCACGAATGAGCAGTTCTTC. The V gene is TRBV20-1, the J gene TRBJ2-1; D ambiguous. V lost 0 bases to trimming and J lost 7 bases, with 25 bases between them. Germline lookup yields CDR1 DFQATT and CDR2 SNEGSKA (reference sequence). The CDR3 spans 18 residues.

The rearrangement uses TRBV5-5 and TRBJ2-5; D remains ambiguous. The CDR3 is 15 residues long. Germline CDR1 reads SGHKS; CDR2 reads YYEKEE (reference sequence). The germline V and J ends were trimmed by 3 bases and 3 bases, with 15 bases remaining between them. CDR3 sequence (DNA): TGTGCCAGCAGCTCCATTCGGCGGAACGAAGAGACCCAGTACTTC. Its translation: CASSSIRRNEETQYF. The full variable domain, completed using reference TRBV5-5 and TRBJ2-5, is DAGVTQSPTHLIKTRGQQVTLRCSPISGHKSVSWYQQVLGQGPQFIFQYYEKEERGRGNFPDRFSARQFPNYSSELNVNALLLGDSALYLCASSSIRRNEETQYFGPGTRLLVL.

This chain joins TRBV29-1 and TRBJ2-7, with D tentatively TRBD2 (5 bases). Germline loops: CDR1 SQVTM, CDR2 ANQGSEA. Deletions cut 3 bases from V and 0 bases from J, with 18 bases between. The CDR3 sequence is 16 residues long. Here the CDR3 DNA reads TGCAGCGTTGACGGGGTGGGCAGCACGAGCTCCTACGAGCAGTACTTC. It yields the protein CSVDGVGSTSSYEQYF.

Here the CDR3 reads CASSLEVFGTLAKNIQYF. In DNA form, the CDR3 reads TGTGCCAGCAGCTTAGAGGTCTTCGGGACTTTAGCCAAAAACATTCAGTACTTC. This chain uses TRBV7-2 with TRBJ2-4; D perhaps matches TRBD2 (6 bases). The V gene lost 1 base and the J gene lost 0 bases, with 16 bases spanning the gap. Germline V gene lookup returns CDR1 SGHTA and CDR2 FQGNSA. The CDR3 extends over 18 amino acids.

This clonotype was counted between two and nine times. The CDR3 is CSAGTSGRFQETQYF. The DNA for the CDR3 is TGCAGTGCGGGGACTAGCGGGAGGTTCCAAGAGACCCAGTACTTC. V is TRBV20-1 and J is TRBJ2-5; 15 bases are shared with TRBD2. The CDR3 length is 15 residues. Germline V gene sequence: CDR1 DFQATT, CDR2 SNEGSKA (reference sequence). V shed 6 bases and J 1 base; nucleotides not matched to a gene: 3.

The DNA for the CDR3 is TGTGCCTCCCAATCGCCCACAATGAACACTGAAGCTTTCTTT. It specifies CASQSPTMNTEAFF. The genes are TRBV30 and TRBJ1-1, with no clear D. The CDR3 sequence is 14 residues long. V lost 7 bases and J lost 0, with 15 bases in between. Germline V gene sequence: CDR1 GTSNPN, CDR2 SVGIG (reference sequence).

The rearrangement links TRBV20-1 to TRBJ2-7; D is tentatively TRBD1 or TRBD2 (5 bases each). CDR1 and CDR2 from the germline V gene are DFQATT and SNEGSKA (reference sequence). CDR3 length equals 14 residues. Between the trimmed V and J ends, which lost 4 bases and 3 bases, there was a span of 16 bases. The CDR3 DNA is TGCAGTGCTAAAGCGGACCTTAGGGGCTACGAGCAGTACTTC. Translating gives CSAKADLRGYEQYF.

This clonotype occurred a few times. J is TRBJ2-5 and V is TRBV7-3; no firm D call. Judging by the DNA end, TRBJ2-7 fits better; the J call may be wrong. CDR1 and CDR2 (germline): SGHTA, FQGTGA. The length of the CDR3 is 13 residues. CDR3 coding DNA: TGTGCCAGCAGCTTAAACATTGGCTACGAGCAGTACTTC. Its translation: CASSLNIGYEQYF.

This clonotype occurred a few times. V and J are TRBV24-1 and TRBJ2-5; 8 bases agree with TRBD1. The V segment lost 9 bases and the J segment 4 bases; nucleotides outside the gene matches: 6. Looked up from germline, CDR1 is KGHDR and CDR2 is SFDVKD. The CDR3 extends over 13 amino acids. Here the CDR3 reads CATGQGDGETQYF. DNA of the CDR3: TGTGCCACCGGACAGGGAGACGGAGAGACCCAGTACTTC.

This chain connects TRBV5-1 to TRBJ2-2; D is possibly TRBD2 (6 bases). Germline CDR1 is SGHRS and CDR2 is YFSETQ. Trimming removed 0 bases from V and 7 bases from J, with 10 bases in between. This CDR3 comprises 14 residues. CDR3 in amino acids: CASSLGTNGGELFF. For the CDR3, the DNA is TGCGCCAGCAGCTTGGGGACTAACGGCGGGGAGCTGTTTTTT.

Only a few counts were recorded for this clonotype. V usage is TRBV6-1 and J usage is TRBJ1-5, with D hard to call. The ends were cut back, 3 bases at V and 7 bases at J, with 16 bases in the middle. CDR1 is MNHNS and CDR2 is SASEGT in the germline V gene. The CDR3 is 15 amino acids. For the CDR3, the DNA is TGTGCCAGCAGTGATCCCGAGGTGTTCGGGCAGCCCCAGCATTTT. It specifies CASSDPEVFGQPQHF.

This clonotype was observed a handful of times. V gene TRBV6-2 or TRBV6-3 combines with J gene TRBJ2-7; TRBD1 aligns across 9 bases. J was trimmed by 2 bases and V by 0 bases; bases with no gene match: 11. The CDR3 has 18 residues. Germline CDR1 reads MNHEY; CDR2 reads SVGEGT. The CDR3 DNA is TGTGCCAGCAGTTACTCCAGACCCGGGACAGGGACTACCTACGAGCAGTACTTC. This codes for CASSYSRPGTGTTYEQYF.

J is TRBJ2-7 and V is TRBV11-2, with 11 bases that match TRBD1. Losses at the gene ends were 3 bases for V and 7 bases for J; bases not matched to a gene: 2. The CDR3 loop spans 13 amino acids. Germline CDR1 and CDR2: SGHAT and FQNNGV. Here the CDR3 reads CASSLDRGREQYF. The CDR3 bases are TGTGCCAGCAGCTTGGACAGGGGGCGGGAGCAGTACTTC. The complete variable domain, with remaining parts taken from reference TRBV11-2 and TRBJ2-7, reads EAGVAQSPRYKIIEKRQSVAFWCNPISGHATLYWYQQILGQGPKLLIQFQNNGVVDDSQLPKDRFSAERLKGVDSTLKIQPAKLEDSAVYLCASSLDRGREQYFGPGTRLTVT.

The J gene is TRBJ2-5, the V gene TRBV10-3; D call uncertain. The J call is doubtful: the DNA matches TRBJ2-7 better. The CDR3 has 16 residues. Germline CDR1 reads ENHRY; CDR2 reads SYGVKD. The CDR3 DNA reads TGTGCCATCAGTGAGTCGATAGTAGCCGGAACCTACGAGCAGTACTTC. It translates to CAISESIVAGTYEQYF.

This sequence joins TRBV14 and TRBJ1-5; D is perhaps TRBD1 (5 bases). Trimming shortened V by 3 bases and J by 4 bases, and 10 bases separated the two germline ends. The CDR3 spans 14 residues. The germline gives CDR1 SGHDN, CDR2 FVKESK. CDR3 loop: CASSQDTWNQPQHF. The CDR3 DNA sequence: TGTGCCAGCAGCCAGGACACTTGGAATCAGCCCCAGCATTTT.

The V call is TRBV11-3, the J call TRBJ2-2; TRBD1 matches 10 bases. This CDR3 comprises 15 residues. Trimming cost V 7 bases and J 7 bases; bases outside gene matches: 9. Germline CDR1 is SGHNT and CDR2 is YENEEA. CDR3 sequence: CASNFATGGHGELFF. As DNA, the CDR3 is TGTGCCAGCAACTTCGCGACAGGGGGCCACGGGGAGCTGTTTTTT. The full variable domain, its missing parts supplied by reference TRBV11-3 and TRBJ2-2, is EAGVVQSPRYKIIEKKQPVAFWCNPISGHNTLYWYLQNLGQGPELLIRYENEEAVDDSQLPKDRFSAERLKGVDSTLKIQPAELGDSAVYLCASNFATGGHGELFFGEGSRLTVL.

The genes are TRBV5-1 and TRBJ2-7, with 8 bases that match TRBD1. Germline CDR1 reads SGHRS; CDR2 reads YFSETQ. V gave up 2 bases and J gave up 5 bases; unmatched junction bases: 6. The CDR3 consists of 14 residues. The CDR3 region is CASSFPTGADEQYF. The CDR3, as DNA: TGCGCCAGCAGCTTTCCGACAGGGGCGGACGAGCAGTACTTC.

This clonotype was observed a handful of times. The rearrangement joins TRBV12-3 or TRBV12-4 to TRBJ1-4, with a weak D call TRBD1 (5 bases). This CDR3 has 14 amino acids. V lost 3 bases and J 5 bases, leaving 10 bases between the germline ends. CDR3 nucleotide sequence: TGTGCCAGCAGTTTCCAGGGAGGAAATGAAAAACTGTTTTTT. Protein product: CASSFQGGNEKLFF.